The 20 T cell receptor beta chains in this list originate from one sample, sequenced in a study of blood T cell repertoires in COVID-19. Measured with immunoSEQ multiplex PCR; TCRdb has only the in-frame clones, and not every one. Seen here are about 120,000 clones, 85% to 90% observed once, and the top ten hold 3.5% to 4%. The sample comprised peripheral blood. These receptors all stem from a woman aged 60 to 75 with COVID-19, enrolled during active disease.

The chain couples TRBV6-2 or TRBV6-3 to TRBJ1-1; D is unresolved. The CDR3 totals 14 residues. The germline gives CDR1 MNHEY, CDR2 SVGEGT. The germline V and J ends were trimmed by 3 bases and 4 bases, with 12 bases remaining between them. CDR3 sequence (DNA): TGTGCCAGCAGTTATTCGGTGGAGGGCACTGAAGCTTTCTTT. It specifies CASSYSVEGTEAFF.

The chain carries TRBV18 and TRBJ2-7; D is ambiguous. Germline assignment: CDR1 KGHSH and CDR2 LQKENI. Deletions cut 0 bases from V and 0 bases from J, with 6 bases between. The CDR3 runs to 14 residues. CDR3 coding DNA: TGTGCCAGCTCACCACCGGGCAACTCCTACGAGCAGTACTTC. It encodes CASSPPGNSYEQYF.

This chain uses TRBV5-1 with TRBJ2-7, with TRBD2 matching over 14 bases. The trim removed 0 bases at V and 6 bases at J, leaving 14 bases unmatched. Germline V gene sequence: CDR1 SGHRS, CDR2 YFSETQ. The CDR3 is 19 residues long. The CDR3 region is CASSLGGTSGGKLFFEQYF. CDR3 DNA: TGCGCCAGCAGCTTGGGTGGGACTAGCGGGGGCAAGCTTTTTTTCGAGCAGTACTTC. Looking up the rest from reference TRBV5-1 and TRBJ2-7 gives the full variable domain: KAGVTQTPRYLIKTRGQQVTLSCSPISGHRSVSWYQQTPGQGLQFLFEYFSETQRNKGNFPGRFSGRQFSNSRSEMNVSTLELGDSALYLCASSLGGTSGGKLFFEQYFGPGTRLTVT.

The gene calls are TRBV6-4 and TRBJ2-3; TRBD1 matches 7 bases. Germline assignment: CDR1 MRHNA and CDR2 SNTAGT. Trimming at V came to 7 bases and at J to 0 bases, leaving 7 bases not matched to a gene. The CDR3 spans 15 residues. The CDR3 sequence: CASIFRGQSTDTQYF. DNA of the CDR3: TGTGCCAGCATTTTCAGGGGACAGAGCACAGATACGCAGTATTTT.

This chain links TRBV18 with TRBJ1-4; 7 nucleotides align to TRBD1. In germline, CDR1 is KGHSH, CDR2 LQKENI. The CDR3 has 15 residues. V was pared by 4 bases and J by 8 bases, with 10 bases of the junction left unmatched. CDR3 protein: CASSQDTGTDEKLFF. The DNA for the CDR3 is TGTGCCAGCTCACAAGATACCGGGACAGACGAAAAACTGTTTTTT.

On this clone: The identical CDR3 is also encoded by other nucleotide sequences in the sample. This sequence joins TRBV15 and TRBJ1-2; no definite D call. CDR3 size: 14 residues. V dropped 3 bases and J dropped 8 bases, with 16 bases sitting between them. Looked up from germline, CDR1 is LNHNV and CDR2 is YYDKDF (reference sequence). Here the CDR3 reads CATSSRRGLQGYTF. CDR3 nucleotides: TGTGCCACCAGCAGCCGTAGAGGGCTGCAGGGCTACACCTTC.

This clone was found once. The rearrangement joins TRBV19 to TRBJ1-2; D is undetermined. This CDR3 contains 12 residues. Between the trimmed V and J ends, which lost 4 bases and 8 bases, there was a span of 11 bases. Germline V gives CDR1 LNHDA, CDR2 SQIVND (reference sequence). CDR3 amino acids: CASSTYPGGYTF. The DNA of the CDR3 is TGTGCCAGTAGTACCTACCCGGGGGGCTACACCTTC.

This rearrangement joins TRBV5-1 to TRBJ2-1, with 8 bases aligning to TRBD2. Germline values: CDR1 SGHRS, CDR2 YFSETQ. The CDR3 is 15 amino acids. V gave up 4 bases and J gave up 6 bases; unmatched junction bases: 9. The CDR3 DNA reads as TGCGCCAGCAGCCTGCGGGGGGCGAACCGCAATGAGCAGTTCTTC. Its protein product is CASSLRGANRNEQFF.

The chain carries TRBV9 and TRBJ1-2; D is perhaps TRBD1 (6 bases). The ends were cut back, 3 bases at V and 3 bases at J, with 9 bases in the middle. CDR1 and CDR2 (germline): SGDLS, YYNGEE. The CDR3 extends over 13 amino acids. The CDR3 bases are TGTGCCAGCAGCGACAGGGCGGACTATGGCTACACCTTC. This translates into CASSDRADYGYTF.

The genes are TRBV6-1 and TRBJ1-5, with 7 bases aligning to TRBD1. Unmatched junction bases numbered 6, after V lost 0 bases and J lost 7 bases. CDR3 length: 15 residues. Germline-derived CDR1 and CDR2 are MNHNS and SASEGT. The CDR3 loop is CASSEADRAVQPQHF. Written as DNA, the CDR3 is TGTGCCAGCAGTGAAGCCGACAGGGCGGTACAGCCCCAGCATTTT.

As DNA, the CDR3 is TGTGCCAGCAGCCAAGATTCAGCGGGGGGGCCCGGGTCCTACAATGAGCAGTTCTTC. It is translated as CASSQDSAGGPGSYNEQFF. The V call is TRBV3-1 (or the pseudogene TRBV3-2), the J call TRBJ2-1, with TRBD2 matching over 10 bases. Germline V gene lookup returns CDR1 LGHDT and CDR2 YNNKEL (reference sequence). This CDR3 comprises 19 residues. The J segment lost 1 base and the V segment lost 0 bases, leaving 9 bases of the junction unmatched.

The CDR3 DNA is TGTGCCAGCAGTGCCCCAGGTCCCTTCAATCAGCCCCAGCATTTT. Protein: CASSAPGPFNQPQHF. The chain employs TRBV25-1 and TRBJ1-5; D is unresolved. V lost 4 bases to trimming and J lost 3 bases, with 13 bases between them. The CDR3 consists of 15 residues. Germline values: CDR1 MGHDK, CDR2 SYGVNS.

The chain carries TRBV6-2 or TRBV6-3 and TRBJ1-2; TRBD1 aligns across 9 bases. V lost 1 base to trimming and J lost 4 bases; unmatched junction nucleotides: 4. CDR3 length: 15 residues. Germline lookup yields CDR1 MNHEY and CDR2 SVGEGT. Here the CDR3 reads CASSYYRGQGYGYTF. The CDR3 DNA reads TGTGCCAGCAGTTACTACAGGGGGCAAGGCTATGGCTACACCTTC.

This clone was recorded a few times. This chain's CDR3 is CASSEGYYEQYF. Here the CDR3 DNA reads TGTGCCAGCAGTGAAGGCTACTACGAGCAGTACTTC. V gene TRBV2 combines with J gene TRBJ2-7, with D hard to call. The CDR3 sequence is 12 residues long. Germline CDR1 reads SNHLY; CDR2 reads FYNNEI. V was pared by 1 base and J by 3 bases, with 4 bases between. The entire variable domain, with the rest obtained from reference TRBV2 and TRBJ2-7, is as follows: EPEVTQTPSHQVTQMGQEVILRCVPISNHLYFYWYRQILGQKVEFLVSFYNNEISEKSEIFDDQFSVERPDGSNFTLKIRSTKLEDSAMYFCASSEGYYEQYFGPGTRLTVT.

The chain is built from TRBV7-2 and TRBJ2-7; 8 bases are shared with TRBD1. CDR1 SGHTA and CDR2 FQGNSA come from the germline V gene. The CDR3 length is 14 residues. With V trimmed by 4 bases and J by 1 base, 3 bases remained unmatched. The CDR3 region is CASSSDRASYEQYF. The CDR3 DNA follows: TGTGCCAGCAGCTCGGACAGGGCTTCCTACGAGCAGTACTTC.

The chain couples TRBV24-1 to TRBJ2-3, with 8 bases aligning to TRBD2. The junction had 6 bases not matched to a gene; V was cut back by 3 bases and J by 2 bases. This CDR3 contains 16 residues. The V gene's germline CDR1 is KGHDR and CDR2 SFDVKD. The CDR3 protein is CATSDVGSGATDTQYF. The CDR3, as DNA: TGTGCCACCAGTGATGTAGGTAGCGGGGCCACAGATACGCAGTATTTT.

V gene TRBV30 combines with J gene TRBJ2-7, with TRBD1 matching 7 bases. V shed 3 bases, J shed 5 bases, and the junction held 4 bases outside the gene matches. Per the germline V gene, CDR1 is GTSNPN and CDR2 is SVGIG (reference sequence). The CDR3 is 12 amino acids. The CDR3 sequence: CAWSGTDDEQYF. CDR3 nucleotides: TGTGCCTGGAGCGGGACAGATGACGAGCAGTACTTC.

This clone was recorded once. V and J are TRBV5-4 and TRBJ2-1, with D uncertain. The CDR3 runs to 15 residues. In germline, CDR1 is SGHNT, CDR2 YYREEE (reference sequence). V was pared by 0 bases and J by 7 bases, with 14 bases between. The CDR3 bases are TGTGCCAGCAGCTTGGAGGTGGTACAGAAAAATGAGCAGTTCTTC. Protein sequence: CASSLEVVQKNEQFF.

This clone was recorded only once. V is TRBV7-9 and J is TRBJ1-6; TRBD1 aligns across 9 bases. Germline V gives CDR1 SEHNR, CDR2 FQNEAQ (reference sequence). Trimming took 5 bases from V and 6 from J; bases not matched to a gene: 11. The CDR3 sequence is 17 residues long. The CDR3 here is CASSPYDRGIGNSPLHF. The CDR3 nucleotides are TGTGCCAGCAGCCCTTACGACAGGGGGATTGGTAATTCACCCCTCCACTTT.

The chain links TRBV11-2 to TRBJ2-2; 7 bases are shared with TRBD1. V lost 3 bases to trimming and J lost 7 bases; unmatched junction nucleotides: 11. Germline loops: CDR1 SGHAT, CDR2 FQNNGV. This CDR3 has 16 amino acids. The CDR3 is CASSLYVDRAIGELFF. CDR3 bases: TGTGCCAGCAGCTTGTACGTCGACAGGGCGATCGGGGAGCTGTTTTTT.